The present T cell receptor (beta chain) was sequenced within a study of blood T cells in healthy people across ages. Study-wide background: Through template switching, about one barcoded beta molecule was captured per two T cells, as measured in model experiments.

A second PCR, run for about 7 to 12 cycles, used a sample-barcoded 5' primer plus a J-beta primer mix. From the 5' RACE reads, TCRdb called clonotypes with MiXCR, one entry per CDR3 protein. The data show over a million distinct CDR3 sequences, around 43% seen once. A note on this clonotype: Its antigen is unidentified.

Regarding the study as a whole: Among long-lived donors, naive CD4+ cells were more numerous and diversity higher than in aged donors. Significant beta diversity loss was already apparent by age roughly 38, declining roughly linearly. Reliance upon unsorted PBMCs precluded definitive naive versus antigen-experienced comparison.

The receptor was derived from a woman aged 60-75 years in good health. The material sequenced was blood.

The CDR3, as DNA: TGTGCCATCAGTGAGTCGGGCGGGACCACCTCCTACGAGCAGTACTTC. Protein: CAISESGGTTSYEQYF. The rearrangement uses TRBV10-3 and TRBJ2-7; tentatively, D is TRBD2 (6 bases). Between the trimmed V and J ends, which lost 0 bases and 0 bases, there was a span of 12 bases. CDR1 is ENHRY, CDR2 SYGVKD, per germline. This CDR3 has 16 amino acids.